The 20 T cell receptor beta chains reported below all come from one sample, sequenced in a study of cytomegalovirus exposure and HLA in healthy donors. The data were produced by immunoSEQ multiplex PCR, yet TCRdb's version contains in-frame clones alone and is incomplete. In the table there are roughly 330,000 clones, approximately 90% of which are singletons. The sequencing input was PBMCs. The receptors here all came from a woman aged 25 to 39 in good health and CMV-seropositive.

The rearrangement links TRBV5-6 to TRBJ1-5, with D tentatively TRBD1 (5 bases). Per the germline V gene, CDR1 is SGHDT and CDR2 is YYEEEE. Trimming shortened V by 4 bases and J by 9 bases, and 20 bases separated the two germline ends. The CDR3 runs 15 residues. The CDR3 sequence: CASSPWESPGRPQHF. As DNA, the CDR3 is TGTGCCAGCAGCCCTTGGGAGAGTCCAGGGAGGCCCCAGCATTTT. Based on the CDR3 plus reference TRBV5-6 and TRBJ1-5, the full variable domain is DAGVTQSPTHLIKTRGQQVTLRCSPKSGHDTVSWYQQALGQGPQFIFQYYEEEERQRGNFPDRFSGHQFPNYSSELNVNALLLGDSALYLCASSPWESPGRPQHFGDGTRLSIL.

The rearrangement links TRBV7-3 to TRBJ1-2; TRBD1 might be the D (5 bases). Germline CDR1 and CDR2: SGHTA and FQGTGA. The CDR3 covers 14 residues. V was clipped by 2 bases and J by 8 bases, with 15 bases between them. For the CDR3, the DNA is TGTGCCAGCAGCTTAGATGGGACGGCCGGAGGCTACACCTTC. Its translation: CASSLDGTAGGYTF.

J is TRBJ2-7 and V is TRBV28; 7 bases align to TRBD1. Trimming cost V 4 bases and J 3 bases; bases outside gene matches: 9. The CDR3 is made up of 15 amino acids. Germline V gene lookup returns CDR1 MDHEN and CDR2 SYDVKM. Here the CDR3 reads CASSSLTGVGYEQYF. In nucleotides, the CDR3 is TGTGCCAGCAGTTCTTTAACAGGGGTGGGCTACGAGCAGTACTTC.

The CDR3 DNA is TGTGCCAGCAGCCCGCTTGGGGACAATGAGCAGTTCTTC. It translates to CASSPLGDNEQFF. The chain joins TRBV14 to TRBJ2-1, with unresolved D. The CDR3 has 13 residues. The germline gives CDR1 SGHDN, CDR2 FVKESK. Between the trimmed V and J ends, which lost 4 bases and 5 bases, there was a span of 9 bases.

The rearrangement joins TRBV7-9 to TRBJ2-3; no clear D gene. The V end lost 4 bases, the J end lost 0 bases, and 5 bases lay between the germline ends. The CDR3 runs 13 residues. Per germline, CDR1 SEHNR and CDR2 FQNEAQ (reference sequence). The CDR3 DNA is TGTGCCAGCAGCTCGAAAAGCACAGATACGCAGTATTTT. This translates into CASSSKSTDTQYF.

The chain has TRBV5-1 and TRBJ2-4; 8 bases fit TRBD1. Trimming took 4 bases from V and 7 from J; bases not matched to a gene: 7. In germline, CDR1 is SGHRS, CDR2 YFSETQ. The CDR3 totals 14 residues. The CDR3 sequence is CASSLGTGRNIQYF. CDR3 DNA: TGCGCCAGCAGCCTAGGGACAGGTCGGAACATTCAGTACTTC.

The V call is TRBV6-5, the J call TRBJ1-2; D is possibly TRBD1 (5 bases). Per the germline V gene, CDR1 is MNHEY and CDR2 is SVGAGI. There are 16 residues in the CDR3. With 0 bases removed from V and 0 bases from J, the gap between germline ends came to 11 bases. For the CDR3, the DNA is TGTGCCAGCAGTTACTCGCAAGGGGTCGCTAACTATGGCTACACCTTC. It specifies CASSYSQGVANYGYTF.

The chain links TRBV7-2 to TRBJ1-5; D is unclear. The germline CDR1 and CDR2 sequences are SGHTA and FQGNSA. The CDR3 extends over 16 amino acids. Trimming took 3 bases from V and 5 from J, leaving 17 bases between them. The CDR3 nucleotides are TGTGCCAGCAGCTTTTCTCATACTTTGACACATCAGCCCCAGCATTTT. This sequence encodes CASSFSHTLTHQPQHF.

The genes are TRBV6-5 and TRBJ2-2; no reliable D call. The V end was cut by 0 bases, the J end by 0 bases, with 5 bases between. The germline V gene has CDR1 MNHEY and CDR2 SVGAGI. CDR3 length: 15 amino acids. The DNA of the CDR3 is TGTGCCAGCAGTTACTCTCGTTCGAACACCGGGGAGCTGTTTTTT. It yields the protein CASSYSRSNTGELFF.

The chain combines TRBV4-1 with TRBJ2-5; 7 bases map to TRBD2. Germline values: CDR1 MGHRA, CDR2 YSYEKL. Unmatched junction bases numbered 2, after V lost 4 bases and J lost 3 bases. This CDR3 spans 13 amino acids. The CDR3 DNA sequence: TGCGCCAGCAGCCTAGCGGGTAAAGAGACCCAGTACTTC. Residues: CASSLAGKETQYF.

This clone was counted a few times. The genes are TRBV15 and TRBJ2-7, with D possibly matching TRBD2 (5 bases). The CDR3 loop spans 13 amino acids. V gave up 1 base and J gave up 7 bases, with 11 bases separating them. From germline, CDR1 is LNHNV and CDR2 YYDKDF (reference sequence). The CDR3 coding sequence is TGTGCCACCAGCAGAGGCCCCTCGGGGGAGCAGTACTTC. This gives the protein CATSRGPSGEQYF.

The CDR3 is CASSLLLGEYEQYF. The CDR3 nucleotides read TGTGCCAGCAGCTTATTACTGGGCGAGTACGAGCAGTACTTC. The chain is built from TRBV7-2 and TRBJ2-7; D uncertain. Per germline, CDR1 SGHTA and CDR2 FQGNSA. Trimming cost V 2 bases and J 4 bases, with 12 bases left between them. The CDR3 totals 14 residues.

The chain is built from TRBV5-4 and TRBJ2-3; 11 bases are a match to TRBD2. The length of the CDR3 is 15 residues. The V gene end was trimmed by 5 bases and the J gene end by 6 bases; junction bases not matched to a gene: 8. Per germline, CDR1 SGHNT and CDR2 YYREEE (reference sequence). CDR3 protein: CASSHLAGGPDTQYF. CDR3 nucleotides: TGTGCCAGCAGTCATCTAGCGGGGGGCCCGGATACGCAGTATTTT. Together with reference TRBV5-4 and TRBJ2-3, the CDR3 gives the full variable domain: ETGVTQSPTHLIKTRGQQVTLRCSSQSGHNTVSWYQQALGQGPQFIFQYYREEENGRGNFPPRFSGLQFPNYSSELNVNALELDDSALYLCASSHLAGGPDTQYFGPGTRLTVL.

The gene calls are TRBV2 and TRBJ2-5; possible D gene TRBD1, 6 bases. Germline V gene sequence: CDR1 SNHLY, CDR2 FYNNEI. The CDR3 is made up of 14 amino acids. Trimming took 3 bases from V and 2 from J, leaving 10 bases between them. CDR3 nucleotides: TGTGCCAGCAGTGACAGGACAGCTCAAGAGACCCAGTACTTC. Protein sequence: CASSDRTAQETQYF.

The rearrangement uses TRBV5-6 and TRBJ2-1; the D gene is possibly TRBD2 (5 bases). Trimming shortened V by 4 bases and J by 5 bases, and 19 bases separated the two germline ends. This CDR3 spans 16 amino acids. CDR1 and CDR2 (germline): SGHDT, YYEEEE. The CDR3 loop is CASSTRPGTGHNEQFF. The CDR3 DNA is TGTGCCAGCAGCACAAGGCCGGGAACCGGGCACAATGAGCAGTTCTTC.

The CDR3 loop is CASSVAGAGANVLTF. The CDR3 DNA reads TGTGCCAGCAGCGTAGCAGGTGCTGGGGCCAACGTCCTGACTTTC. The chain uses TRBV9 and TRBJ2-6; D is unclear. Per the germline V gene, CDR1 is SGDLS and CDR2 is YYNGEE. The length of the CDR3 is 15 residues. The germline V and J ends were trimmed by 0 bases and 2 bases, with 6 bases remaining between them.

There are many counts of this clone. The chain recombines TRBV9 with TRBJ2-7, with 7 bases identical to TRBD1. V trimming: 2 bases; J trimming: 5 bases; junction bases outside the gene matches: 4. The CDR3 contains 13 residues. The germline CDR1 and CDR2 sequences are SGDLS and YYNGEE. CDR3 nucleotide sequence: TGTGCCAGCAGCGTGACAGGGTTCCACGAGCAGTACTTC. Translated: CASSVTGFHEQYF.

CDR3 sequence (DNA): TGTGCCAGCACTGAATCAGGGTCCACTGAAGCTTTCTTT. This codes for CASTESGSTEAFF. V is TRBV6-4 and J is TRBJ1-1; tentative D call: TRBD1 (5 bases). Per germline, CDR1 MRHNA and CDR2 SNTAGT. This CDR3 comprises 13 residues. V shed 7 bases and J shed 4 bases, with 13 bases lying between them.

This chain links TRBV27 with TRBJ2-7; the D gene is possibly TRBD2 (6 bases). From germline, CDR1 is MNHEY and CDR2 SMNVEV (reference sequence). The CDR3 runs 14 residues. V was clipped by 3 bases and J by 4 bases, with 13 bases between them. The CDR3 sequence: CASSLEAGPYEQYF. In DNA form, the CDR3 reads TGTGCCAGCAGTTTGGAGGCGGGACCTTACGAGCAGTACTTC.

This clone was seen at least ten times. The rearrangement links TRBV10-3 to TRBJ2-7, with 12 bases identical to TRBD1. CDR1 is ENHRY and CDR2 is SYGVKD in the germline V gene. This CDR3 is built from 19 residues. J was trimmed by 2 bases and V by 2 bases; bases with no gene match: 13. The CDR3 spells CAISEDGTGGVTEPYEQYF. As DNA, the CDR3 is TGTGCCATCAGTGAGGACGGGACAGGGGGCGTTACGGAACCCTACGAGCAGTACTTC.